The source of this T cell receptor beta chain is a study of blood T cell repertoires in COVID-19. Study-level information: Samples representing acute and convalescent COVID-19 were sourced from the United States, Italy and Spain. PBMCs, B-cell-depleted T cells, or T cells were the source of the cDNA or gDNA that made up the material.

Original processing notes: Reference gene primer amplification yielded estimated nucleated cell counts. TCRdb keeps only in-frame clones here, not all; method: immunoSEQ multiplex PCR. V and J calls plus clone size are reproduced from that table; the DNA served to infer D and trimming. Here the sample spans about 250,000 clones, around nine tenths being singletons. The CDR3 spans 15 residues. CDR1 is MNHEY and CDR2 is SVGAGI in the germline V gene. Unmatched junction bases numbered 7, after V lost 6 bases and J lost 3 bases. Sequencing used peripheral blood. The clonotype comes from a woman between 40 and 50 years old who had recovered from COVID-19. J is TRBJ2-3 and V is TRBV6-5; TRBD1 aligns across 9 bases. CDR3 sequence (DNA): TGTGCCAGCAGCAGAGGGGACAGGGTTACAGATACGCAGTATTTT. It encodes CASSRGDRVTDTQYF.